A selection of T cell receptor beta chains follows, all from one sample in a study of T cell responses to AZD1222 COVID-19 vaccine. Sequenced by immunoSEQ multiplex PCR; TCRdb stores in-frame clones only, minus some. Counted here are 150,000 to 200,000 clones, about 93% occurring once; the ten biggest clones make up around 0.96%. Sequences were derived from peripheral blood, sampled 28 days after the second dose of the MenACWY control vaccine. The receptors come from an adult who received the MenACWY meningococcal vaccine as a control. The CDR3 runs from the conserved cysteine through the conserved F or W. Each record gives: J gene, D gene, V gene, clone size, CDR3 protein, CDR3 DNA. A D gene is named only where the DNA matches it firmly. Clone size is given for some rows only: seen once, a few or many times, or a class if the clone is expanded.

TRBJ1-2 NA TRBV21-1 NA CASSKSTLRPHGRIIKRGYGYTF TGTGCCAGCAGCAAGTCTACCCTACGACCTCATGGACGGATTATCAAAAGGGGCTATGGCTACACCTTC
TRBJ1-1 NA TRBV12-5 NA CASAFSTGRDTEAFF TGTGCTAGTGCTTTCTCGACAGGAAGGGACACTGAAGCTTTCTTT
TRBJ1-4 NA TRBV29-1 NA CSVAWGTTNEKLFF TGCAGCGTTGCCTGGGGGACAACTAATGAAAAACTGTTTTTT
TRBJ2-3 NA TRBV27 once CASSPMLWGGQFRDTDTQYF TGTGCCAGCAGTCCCATGTTGTGGGGGGGCCAGTTTCGGGACACAGATACGCAGTATTTT
TRBJ2-7 NA TRBV7-2 NA CASSPEGGSGHEQYF TGTGCCAGCAGCCCAGAGGGTGGGTCAGGCCACGAGCAGTACTTC
TRBJ2-7 NA TRBV4-1 NA CASSQEQNRGIIYEQYF TGCGCCAGCAGCCAAGAACAGAACCGGGGTATCATCTACGAGCAGTACTTC
TRBJ2-7 NA TRBV30 NA CAWSGPGLTYTSEYF TGTGCCTGGAGTGGCCCGGGACTTACGTATACGAGCGAGTACTTC
TRBJ1-1 NA TRBV30 NA CAWSDLTLNTEAFF TGTGCCTGGAGTGATCTTACACTGAACACTGAAGCTTTCTTT
TRBJ1-1 NA TRBV11-2 NA CASSLTSGSLNTEAFF TGTGCCAGCAGTTTGACTTCCGGGAGCCTGAACACTGAAGCTTTCTTT
TRBJ1-1 TRBD1 TRBV2 NA CASSPQGSTEAFF TGTGCCAGCAGTCCACAGGGGAGTACTGAAGCTTTCTTT
TRBJ1-2 TRBD1 TRBV11-2 NA CASSPNQGTGRGHGYTF TGTGCCAGCAGCCCAAACCAAGGGACAGGAAGGGGTCATGGCTACACCTTC
TRBJ2-7 TRBD1 TRBV4-1 NA CASSQDYRGFGEQYF TGCGCCAGCAGCCAAGATTACAGGGGATTTGGCGAGCAGTACTTC
TRBJ2-1 TRBD2 TRBV7-2 NA CASSLKFGAGGPYNEQFF TGTGCCAGCAGCTTAAAATTCGGAGCGGGGGGGCCATACAATGAGCAGTTCTTC
TRBJ1-4 TRBD1 TRBV4-1 NA CASSPGTAEFEKLFF TGCGCCAGCAGCCCCGGGACAGCTGAATTTGAAAAACTGTTTTTT
TRBJ1-1 NA TRBV18 NA CASSVSGPQGSTEAFF TGTGCCAGCTCAGTCTCCGGGCCTCAAGGCTCCACTGAAGCTTTCTTT
TRBJ1-2 NA TRBV6-2/TRBV6-3 NA CASSPAGNYGYTF TGTGCCAGCAGTCCCGCCGGGAACTATGGCTACACCTTC
TRBJ1-2 TRBD1 TRBV6-5 once CASSPTGSEYGYTF TGTGCCAGCAGTCCGACAGGGTCCGAATATGGCTACACCTTC
TRBJ2-7 TRBD2 TRBV7-2 NA CATLAGARYDEQYF TGTGCCACACTAGCGGGGGCGCGCTACGATGAGCAGTACTTC
TRBJ2-2 TRBD2 TRBV28 NA CASSLLAGGGELFF TGTGCCAGCAGTTTACTAGCGGGGGGCGGGGAGCTGTTTTTT
TRBJ1-2 TRBD1 TRBV6-5 NA CASTLNRGTYGYTF TGTGCCAGCACCCTGAACAGGGGGACCTATGGCTACACCTTC
TRBJ1-1 NA TRBV7-8 NA CASSLDRMNTEAFF TGTGCCAGCAGCCTAGACAGGATGAACACTGAAGCTTTCTTT
TRBJ1-5 NA TRBV4-1 NA CASSFGNNQPQHF TGCGCCAGCAGTTTCGGGAATAATCAGCCCCAGCATTTT
TRBJ1-1 NA TRBV2 NA CASSEQGRGANTEAFF TGTGCCAGCAGTGAGCAGGGGAGAGGGGCGAACACTGAAGCTTTCTTT
TRBJ2-1 NA TRBV9 NA CASSADGANEQFF TGTGCCAGCAGCGCGGACGGGGCCAATGAGCAGTTCTTC
TRBJ1-2 NA TRBV3-1/TRBV3-2 once CASSQGRGRDSYGYTF TGTGCCAGCAGCCAAGGTCGGGGGCGAGATTCCTATGGCTACACCTTC